The next 27 T cell receptor beta chains were all read from a single sample in a study of cytomegalovirus exposure and HLA in healthy donors. PCR was performed using 60 Vbeta and 13 Jbeta primers. Produced via immunoSEQ multiplex PCR; TCRdb's table is partial and in-frame only. The sample records under 75,000 clones, around 86% being singletons. Specimen: PBMCs. Receptors originate from a woman in her thirties in good health and CMV-seronegative.

The chain uses TRBV4-1 and TRBJ1-2; D gene uncertain. The germline gives CDR1 MGHRA, CDR2 YSYEKL. The CDR3 is 13 residues long. V lost 4 bases, J lost 4 bases, and 10 bases lay in between. The CDR3 sequence: CASSRTGIYGYTF. The CDR3 nucleotides read TGCGCCAGCAGCCGGACTGGGATCTATGGCTACACCTTC.

In this sample, this clone turned up a few times. The chain links TRBV5-1 to TRBJ2-6, with a possible D match to TRBD1 (6 bases). This CDR3 is built from 16 residues. The V gene's germline CDR1 is SGHRS and CDR2 YFSETQ. Trimming left V 4 bases short and J 2 bases short, with 13 bases between. The CDR3 sequence: CASSLTGIAGANVLTF. In DNA form, the CDR3 reads TGCGCCAGCAGCCTTACAGGGATAGCTGGGGCCAACGTCCTGACTTTC. The full variable domain, completed using reference TRBV5-1 and TRBJ2-6, is KAGVTQTPRYLIKTRGQQVTLSCSPISGHRSVSWYQQTPGQGLQFLFEYFSETQRNKGNFPGRFSGRQFSNSRSEMNVSTLELGDSALYLCASSLTGIAGANVLTFGAGSRLTVL.

The chain joins TRBV11-2 to TRBJ1-3, with 10 bases aligning to TRBD1. V lost 4 bases, J lost 5 bases, and 5 bases stayed unmatched. There are 15 residues in the CDR3. Germline loops: CDR1 SGHAT, CDR2 FQNNGV. The CDR3 region is CASSYPGQGRNTIYF. The DNA of the CDR3 is TGTGCCAGCAGCTACCCGGGACAGGGGAGAAACACCATATATTTT.

This clone came up once. The chain carries TRBV14 and TRBJ2-5; D not certain. The CDR3 length is 18 residues. The V gene lost 4 bases and the J gene lost 1 base, with 22 bases spanning the gap. Per germline, CDR1 SGHDN and CDR2 FVKESK. The CDR3 reads CASSRRSPFQWIQETQYF. The CDR3 DNA follows: TGTGCCAGCAGCCGACGGAGTCCCTTTCAGTGGATCCAAGAGACCCAGTACTTC.

The CDR3 nucleotides are TGTGCCAGCAGATCCGGGACAGCCTCTGGGGCCAACGTCCTGACTTTC. This translates into CASRSGTASGANVLTF. V is TRBV28 and J is TRBJ2-6; the match to TRBD1 covers 7 bases. From germline, CDR1 is MDHEN and CDR2 SYDVKM. The V segment lost 6 bases and the J segment 0 bases; nucleotides outside the gene matches: 5. CDR3 length: 16 amino acids. Looking up the rest from reference TRBV28 and TRBJ2-6 gives the full variable domain: DVKVTQSSRYLVKRTGEKVFLECVQDMDHENMFWYRQDPGLGLRLIYFSYDVKMKEKGDIPEGYSVSREKKERFSLILESASTNQTSMYLCASRSGTASGANVLTFGAGSRLTVL.

This rearrangement joins TRBV5-1 to TRBJ2-3; D is possibly TRBD1 (5 bases). The germline V gene encodes CDR1 SGHRS and CDR2 YFSETQ. The CDR3 has 14 residues. V lost 2 bases, J lost 2 bases, and 9 bases lay in between. The CDR3 region is CASSFGHNTDTQYF. The CDR3 DNA sequence: TGCGCCAGCAGCTTTGGACACAACACAGATACGCAGTATTTT.

The chain uses TRBV27 and TRBJ1-2; unclear D gene. Trimming left V 5 bases short and J 5 bases short, with 15 bases between. The CDR3 spans 14 residues. Germline V gives CDR1 MNHEY, CDR2 SMNVEV (reference sequence). CDR3 bases: TGTGCCAGCAGTCCCGAGGGCAGCCTATATGGCTACACCTTC. This translates into CASSPEGSLYGYTF.

The J gene is TRBJ1-1, the V gene TRBV5-1, with 8 bases identical to TRBD1. V shed 0 bases and J 0 bases; nucleotides not matched to a gene: 10. CDR1 SGHRS and CDR2 YFSETQ come from the germline V gene. The CDR3 covers 18 residues. CDR3 nucleotides: TGCGCCAGCAGCTTGGCCCGACAGGGGCCCTTCATGAACACTGAAGCTTTCTTT. Amino acid sequence: CASSLARQGPFMNTEAFF.

The rearrangement joins TRBV10-3 to TRBJ2-3; 7 bases are a match to TRBD2. This CDR3 region has 15 residues. Germline CDR1 reads ENHRY; CDR2 reads SYGVKD. V dropped 8 bases and J dropped 0; count of bases not matched to a gene: 8. CDR3 loop: CAIARGRTSTDTQYF. The CDR3 DNA sequence: TGTGCCATCGCCCGCGGGAGAACGAGCACAGATACGCAGTATTTT.

J is TRBJ1-3 and V is TRBV29-1, with D possibly TRBD1 on 6 matching bases. CDR1 and CDR2 from the germline V gene are SQVTM and ANQGSEA. The CDR3 extends over 14 amino acids. Trimming removed 7 bases from V and 0 bases from J, with 13 bases in between. This CDR3 reads CSASGQHSGNTIYF. DNA of the CDR3: TGCAGCGCCTCAGGACAGCACTCTGGAAACACCATATATTTT. Using reference TRBV29-1 and TRBJ1-3 for the parts outside the CDR3, the full variable domain is SAVISQKPSRDICQRGTSLTIQCQVDSQVTMMFWYRQQPGQSLTLIATANQGSEATYESGFVIDKFPISRPNLTFSTLTVSNMSPEDSSIYLCSASGQHSGNTIYFGEGSWLTVV.

This clone was seen only a few times. The rearrangement uses TRBV10-3 and TRBJ2-7; 7 bases line up with TRBD2. V dropped 6 bases and J dropped 0; count of bases not matched to a gene: 5. This CDR3 has 14 residues. Germline assignment: CDR1 ENHRY and CDR2 SYGVKD. CDR3 amino acids: CAIRFGTTSYEQYF. In nucleotides, the CDR3 is TGTGCCATCAGATTCGGGACTACCTCCTACGAGCAGTACTTC.

This clone has a single count. The CDR3 sequence is CASSAGDRAHYGYTF. As DNA, the CDR3 is TGTGCCAGCAGCGCCGGAGACAGGGCCCACTATGGCTACACCTTC. The chain has TRBV7-3 and TRBJ1-2; 7 bases align to TRBD1. CDR1 is SGHTA, CDR2 FQGTGA, per germline. This CDR3 is built from 15 residues. Trimming cost V 5 bases and J 3 bases; bases outside gene matches: 9.

This chain connects TRBV7-2 to TRBJ1-1; no clear D. The V and J ends lost 2 bases and 2 bases respectively, with 21 bases between them. This CDR3 is 18 amino acids long. Germline V gene sequence: CDR1 SGHTA, CDR2 FQGNSA. The CDR3 is CASSLSLWSGVRNTEAFF. CDR3 bases: TGTGCCAGCAGCTTAAGCCTATGGTCTGGAGTTCGAAACACTGAAGCTTTCTTT. Complete variable domain (other parts from reference TRBV7-2 and TRBJ1-1): GAGVSQSPSNKVTEKGKDVELRCDPISGHTALYWYRQSLGQGLEFLIYFQGNSAPDKSGLPSDRFSAERTGGSVSTLTIQRTQQEDSAVYLCASSLSLWSGVRNTEAFFGQGTRLTVV.

This CDR3 reads CASSPGRDQPQHF. CDR3 coding DNA: TGTGCCAGCTCACCAGGGAGGGATCAGCCCCAGCATTTT. This chain joins TRBV18 and TRBJ1-5; D gene ambiguous. The CDR3 length is 13 residues. V was pared by 2 bases and J by 5 bases, with 7 bases between. Germline CDR1 KGHSH, CDR2 LQKENI. The entire variable domain, with the rest obtained from reference TRBV18 and TRBJ1-5, is as follows: NAGVMQNPRHLVRRRGQEARLRCSPMKGHSHVYWYRQLPEEGLKFMVYLQKENIIDESGMPKERFSAEFPKEGPSILRIQQVVRGDSAAYFCASSPGRDQPQHFGDGTRLSIL.

This clone has just a few counts. V is TRBV5-1 and J is TRBJ1-4; D not resolved. The CDR3 is made up of 15 amino acids. The V gene lost 4 bases and the J gene lost 0 bases, with 10 bases spanning the gap. Germline assignment: CDR1 SGHRS and CDR2 YFSETQ. The CDR3 reads CASSPPGTTNEKLFF. The CDR3 region has the DNA TGCGCCAGCAGCCCCCCCGGGACAACTAATGAAAAACTGTTTTTT. The full variable domain, with the rest looked up from reference TRBV5-1 and TRBJ1-4, is KAGVTQTPRYLIKTRGQQVTLSCSPISGHRSVSWYQQTPGQGLQFLFEYFSETQRNKGNFPGRFSGRQFSNSRSEMNVSTLELGDSALYLCASSPPGTTNEKLFFGSGTQLSVL.

This clone has a handful of counts. The chain carries TRBV5-1 and TRBJ2-5, with 9 nucleotides matching TRBD1. The tail of the sequence fits TRBJ2-7 better, so the J call may be wrong. The length of the CDR3 is 13 residues. CDR1 is SGHRS, CDR2 YFSETQ, per germline. The CDR3 loop is CASKTGGGYEQYF. The DNA for the CDR3 is TGCGCCAGCAAAACAGGGGGCGGCTACGAGCAGTACTTC.

This clone was found a few times. This rearrangement joins TRBV19 to TRBJ2-1; 11 bases align to TRBD2. Germline V lookup: CDR1 LNHDA, CDR2 SQIVND (reference sequence). This CDR3 comprises 16 residues. V was clipped by 6 bases and J by 1 base; unmatched bases: 5. The CDR3 is CASSYRTSGSYNEQFF. The CDR3 bases are TGTGCCAGTAGCTACCGGACTAGCGGGTCCTACAATGAGCAGTTCTTC. The whole variable domain, remainder taken from reference TRBV19 and TRBJ2-1, is DGGITQSPKYLFRKEGQNVTLSCEQNLNHDAMYWYRQDPGQGLRLIYYSQIVNDFQKGDIAEGYSVSREKKESFPLTVTSAQKNPTAFYLCASSYRTSGSYNEQFFGPGTRLTVL.

The chain recombines TRBV5-1 with TRBJ2-3; 9 bases align to TRBD1. V lost 0 bases, J lost 2 bases, and 7 bases stayed unmatched. Germline CDR1 and CDR2: SGHRS and YFSETQ. The CDR3 extends over 17 amino acids. The CDR3 DNA reads TGCGCCAGCAGCTTGGACAGACAGGGGGTAGACACAGATACGCAGTATTTT. It codes for CASSLDRQGVDTDTQYF.

This chain links TRBV7-3 with TRBJ2-3, with TRBD2 as a possible D gene (7 bases). Germline CDR1 reads SGHTA; CDR2 reads FQGTGA. V shed 5 bases and J shed 3 bases, with 15 bases lying between them. The CDR3 has 15 residues. The CDR3 is CASSPGDYLTDTQYF. CDR3 bases: TGTGCCAGCAGCCCAGGGGACTACCTAACAGATACGCAGTATTTT.

This clone has only a few counts. The V gene is TRBV5-4, the J gene TRBJ1-1, with 9 bases lining up with TRBD1. The CDR3 runs to 14 residues. The germline CDR1 and CDR2 sequences are SGHNT and YYREEE (reference sequence). With 4 bases clipped from V and 4 bases from J, the junction kept 5 bases outside the gene matches. DNA for the CDR3: TGTGCCAGCAGCCTGGGACAGGGAGTCACTGAAGCTTTCTTT. This translates into CASSLGQGVTEAFF. Full variable domain (missing parts from reference TRBV5-4 and TRBJ1-1): ETGVTQSPTHLIKTRGQQVTLRCSSQSGHNTVSWYQQALGQGPQFIFQYYREEENGRGNFPPRFSGLQFPNYSSELNVNALELDDSALYLCASSLGQGVTEAFFGQGTRLTVV.

This sequence joins TRBV6-4 and TRBJ2-3; TRBD2 aligns across 14 bases. CDR1 is MRHNA, CDR2 SNTAGT, per germline. Trimming at V came to 5 bases and at J to 4 bases, leaving 2 bases not matched to a gene. The CDR3 totals 15 residues. Written as DNA, the CDR3 is TGTGCCAGCAGTCGACTAGCGGGAGGGTCAGATACGCAGTATTTT. Translated, it gives CASSRLAGGSDTQYF.

The gene calls are TRBV5-1 and TRBJ1-6; D is ambiguous. The CDR3 is 16 residues long. V dropped 0 bases and J dropped 4 bases, with 11 bases sitting between them. Looked up from germline, CDR1 is SGHRS and CDR2 is YFSETQ. The CDR3 is CASSLGRGGYNSPLHF. In DNA, the CDR3 is TGCGCCAGCAGCTTGGGACGGGGAGGGTATAATTCACCCCTCCACTTT.

This chain joins TRBV28 and TRBJ2-3, with D perhaps matching TRBD2 (5 bases). Germline V gene lookup returns CDR1 MDHEN and CDR2 SYDVKM. This CDR3 is 16 amino acids long. V was cut by 3 bases and J by 0 bases, with 13 bases left in between. CDR3 amino acids: CASSLVSGTSTDTQYF. The CDR3 DNA is TGTGCCAGCAGTTTGGTAAGCGGCACTAGCACAGATACGCAGTATTTT.

This clone has only a few counts. This chain uses TRBV5-4 with TRBJ1-1; D not certain. V lost 1 base to trimming and J lost 5 bases, with 18 bases between them. Germline lookup yields CDR1 SGHNT and CDR2 YYREEE (reference sequence). This CDR3 spans 16 amino acids. The CDR3 spells CASSLLSTQSGTEAFF. CDR3 coding DNA: TGTGCCAGCAGCTTGCTCTCTACCCAAAGCGGGACTGAAGCTTTCTTT.

The chain couples TRBV27 to TRBJ2-1; 10 bases map to TRBD1. V was clipped by 8 bases and J by 8 bases; unmatched bases: 6. The CDR3 covers 13 residues. CDR1 is MNHEY and CDR2 is SMNVEV in the germline V gene (reference sequence). For the CDR3, the DNA is TGTGCCAGCCGCGCCGGGACAGGGGATGAGCAGTTCTTC. It translates to CASRAGTGDEQFF.

This clone was recorded once. The V call is TRBV10-3, the J call TRBJ2-7; 7 bases agree with TRBD1. Germline V CDR1 and CDR2: ENHRY, SYGVKD. Trimming removed 0 bases from V and 4 bases from J; junction bases left unmatched: 0. The CDR3 runs 13 residues. CDR3 nucleotides: TGTGCCATCAGTGAGTCGACAGGGTACGAGCAGTACTTC. Its translation is CAISESTGYEQYF.

This clone has just a few counts. This chain uses TRBV19 with TRBJ1-3, with D perhaps matching TRBD1 (6 bases). The CDR3 extends over 15 amino acids. Trimming removed 10 bases from V and 0 bases from J, with 16 bases in between. Looked up from germline, CDR1 is LNHDA and CDR2 is SQIVND (reference sequence). The chain's CDR3 is CATRDTLRSGNTIYF. The DNA for the CDR3 is TGTGCCACCCGGGACACCCTCCGCTCTGGAAACACCATATATTTT.